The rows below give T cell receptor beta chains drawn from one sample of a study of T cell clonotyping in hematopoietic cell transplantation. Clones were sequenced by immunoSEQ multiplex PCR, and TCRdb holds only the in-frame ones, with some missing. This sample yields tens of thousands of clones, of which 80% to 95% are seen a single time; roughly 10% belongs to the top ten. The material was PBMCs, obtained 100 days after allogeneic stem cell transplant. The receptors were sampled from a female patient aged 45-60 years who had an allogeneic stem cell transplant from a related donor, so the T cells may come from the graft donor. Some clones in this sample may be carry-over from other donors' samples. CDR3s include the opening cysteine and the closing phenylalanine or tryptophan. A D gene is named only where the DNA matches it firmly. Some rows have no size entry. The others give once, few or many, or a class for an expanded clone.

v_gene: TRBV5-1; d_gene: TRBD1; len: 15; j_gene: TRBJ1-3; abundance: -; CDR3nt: TGCGCCAGCAGCCTCAGGGGGGACAGGGGGAACACCATATATTTT; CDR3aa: CASSLRGDRGNTIYF
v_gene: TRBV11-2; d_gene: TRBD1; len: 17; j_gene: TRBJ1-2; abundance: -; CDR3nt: TGTGCCAGCAGCCCAATCTACCCGACAGGGGCCCACTATGGCTACACCTTC; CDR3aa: CASSPIYPTGAHYGYTF
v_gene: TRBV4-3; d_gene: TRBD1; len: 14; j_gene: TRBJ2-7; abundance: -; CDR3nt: TGCGCCAGCAGCCTTCGGACAGGGCCCTACGAGCAGTACTTC; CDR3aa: CASSLRTGPYEQYF
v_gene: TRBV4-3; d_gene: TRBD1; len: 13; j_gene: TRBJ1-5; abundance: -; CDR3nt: TGCGCCAGCAGCCTAGACAGGGACCAGCCCCAGCATTTT; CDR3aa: CASSLDRDQPQHF
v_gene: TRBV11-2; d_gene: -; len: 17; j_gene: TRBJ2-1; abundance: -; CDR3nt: TGTGCCAGCAGCTTAGATGGGACCTCTTTCTCCTACAATGAGCAGTTCTTC; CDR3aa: CASSLDGTSFSYNEQFF
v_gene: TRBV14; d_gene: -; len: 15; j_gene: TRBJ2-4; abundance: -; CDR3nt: TGTGCCAGCAGCCCCGGGGACTTAGCCAAAAACATTCAGTACTTC; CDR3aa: CASSPGDLAKNIQYF
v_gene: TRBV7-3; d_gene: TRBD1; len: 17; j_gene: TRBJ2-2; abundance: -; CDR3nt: TGTGCCAGCAGCTTAGCAGGGGGACCCTCGAACACCGGGGAGCTGTTTTTT; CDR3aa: CASSLAGGPSNTGELFF
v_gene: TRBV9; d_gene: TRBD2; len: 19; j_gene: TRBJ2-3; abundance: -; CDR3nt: TGTGCCAGCAGCGTTAATCCACCGCTAGCGGGGGGGGACACAGATACGCAGTATTTT; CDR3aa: CASSVNPPLAGGDTDTQYF
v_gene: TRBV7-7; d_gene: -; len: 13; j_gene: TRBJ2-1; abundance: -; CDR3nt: TGTGCCAGCAGCTCTACTGCAGGCAATGAGCAGTTCTTC; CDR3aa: CASSSTAGNEQFF
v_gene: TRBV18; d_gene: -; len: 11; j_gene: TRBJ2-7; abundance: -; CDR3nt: TGTGCCAGCTCAGGCAGGTACGAGCAGTACTTC; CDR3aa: CASSGRYEQYF
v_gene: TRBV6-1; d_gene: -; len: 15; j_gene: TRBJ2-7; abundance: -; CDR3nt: TGTGCCAGCAGTGAACAACGGCGGTTCGGGGACGAGCAGTACTTC; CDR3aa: CASSEQRRFGDEQYF
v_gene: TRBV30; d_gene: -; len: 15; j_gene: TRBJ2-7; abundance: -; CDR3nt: TGTGCCTGGAGTGTTGGGGCGGTGCCTAGCTACGAGCAGTACTTC; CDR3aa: CAWSVGAVPSYEQYF
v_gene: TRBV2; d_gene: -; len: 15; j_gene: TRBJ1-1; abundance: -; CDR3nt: TGTGCCAGCAGTGAATGGGGACCAGGGAGCACTGAAGCTTTCTTT; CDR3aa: CASSEWGPGSTEAFF
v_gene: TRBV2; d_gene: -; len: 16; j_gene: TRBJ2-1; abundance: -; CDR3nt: TGTGCCAGCTCAAAAAGCCGGGACCGGGGATACAATGAGCAGTTCTTC; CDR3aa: CASSKSRDRGYNEQFF
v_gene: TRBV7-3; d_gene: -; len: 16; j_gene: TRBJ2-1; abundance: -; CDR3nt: TGTGCCAGCAGCTTAATGGGAGCGGGCTCCTACAATGAGCAGTTCTTC; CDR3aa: CASSLMGAGSYNEQFF
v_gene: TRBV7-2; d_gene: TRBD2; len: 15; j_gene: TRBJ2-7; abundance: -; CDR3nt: TGTGCCAGCAGCTTAGACCCCGGGGGGTTCTACGAGCAGTACTTC; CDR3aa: CASSLDPGGFYEQYF
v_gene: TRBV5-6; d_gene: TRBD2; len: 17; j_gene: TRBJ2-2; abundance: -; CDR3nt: TGTGCCAGCAGCTTGGAGGTAGCGGGAGGGCAAACCGGGGAGCTGTTTTTT; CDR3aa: CASSLEVAGGQTGELFF
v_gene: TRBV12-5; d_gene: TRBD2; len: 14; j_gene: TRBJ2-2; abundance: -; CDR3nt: TGTGCTAGTGAGAGGGAGGGGAACACCGGGGAGCTGTTTTTT; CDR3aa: CASEREGNTGELFF
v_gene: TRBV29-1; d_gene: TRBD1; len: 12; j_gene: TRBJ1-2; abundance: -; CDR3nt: TGCAGCGTTAGGACAGGGGGAGTCGGCTACACCTTC; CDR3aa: CSVRTGGVGYTF
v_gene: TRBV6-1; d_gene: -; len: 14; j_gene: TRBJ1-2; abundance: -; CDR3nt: TGTGCCAGCAGAACAGGGCTGGAGAACTATGGCTACACCTTC; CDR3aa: CASRTGLENYGYTF
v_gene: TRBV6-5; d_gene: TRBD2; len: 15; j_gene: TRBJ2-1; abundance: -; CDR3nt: TGTGCCAGCACCAAACCACTAGCGGGAGGGGATGAGCAGTTCTTC; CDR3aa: CASTKPLAGGDEQFF
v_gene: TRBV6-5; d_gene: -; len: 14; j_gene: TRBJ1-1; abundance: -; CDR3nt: TGTGCCAGCAGTCCCCCGGGCCTTTACACTGAAGCTTTCTTT; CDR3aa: CASSPPGLYTEAFF
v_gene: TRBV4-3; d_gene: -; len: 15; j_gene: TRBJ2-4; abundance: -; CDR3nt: TGCGCCAGCAGCCAAGATCAGGGGTGGGGAAACATTCAGTACTTC; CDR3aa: CASSQDQGWGNIQYF
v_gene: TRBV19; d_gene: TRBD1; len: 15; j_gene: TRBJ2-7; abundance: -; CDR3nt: TGTGCCAGTAGTTTTGGACAGGCCTACTCCTACGAGCAGTACTTC; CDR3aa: CASSFGQAYSYEQYF
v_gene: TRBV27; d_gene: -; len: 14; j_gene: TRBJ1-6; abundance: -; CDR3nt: TGTGCCAGCACGTTTGGGGAGGGTAATTCACCCCTCCACTTT; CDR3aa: CASTFGEGNSPLHF
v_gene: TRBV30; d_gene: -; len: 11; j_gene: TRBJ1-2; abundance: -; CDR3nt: TGTGCCTGGGACCAGGGACTTGGCTACACCTTC; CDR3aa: CAWDQGLGYTF
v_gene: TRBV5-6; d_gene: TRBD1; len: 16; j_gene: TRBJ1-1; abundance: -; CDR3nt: TGTGCCAGCAGCCCCGGGACAGGGGCCCAAGTCACTGAAGCTTTCTTT; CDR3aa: CASSPGTGAQVTEAFF
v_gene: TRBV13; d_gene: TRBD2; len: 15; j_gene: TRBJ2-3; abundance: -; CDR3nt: TGTGCCAGCAGACTGACTAGCGGGGGGGCAAATACGCAGTATTTT; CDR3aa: CASRLTSGGANTQYF
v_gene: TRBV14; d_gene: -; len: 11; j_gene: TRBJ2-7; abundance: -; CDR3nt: TGTGCCAGCAGCCAGGGTTACGAGCAGTACTTC; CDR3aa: CASSQGYEQYF
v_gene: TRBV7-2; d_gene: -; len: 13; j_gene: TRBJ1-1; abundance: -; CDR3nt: TGTGCCAGCAGCATGGGACACTACACTGAAGCTTTCTTT; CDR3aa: CASSMGHYTEAFF
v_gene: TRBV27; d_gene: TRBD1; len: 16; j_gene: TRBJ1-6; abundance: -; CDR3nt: TGTGCCAGCAGTTTTGCCGGGACAGGGAGAAATTCACCCCTCCACTTT; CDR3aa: CASSFAGTGRNSPLHF
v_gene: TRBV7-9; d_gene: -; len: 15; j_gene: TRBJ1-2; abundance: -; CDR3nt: TGTGCCAGCAGCTTCGGGACATCCGATAACTATGGCTACACCTTC; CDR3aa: CASSFGTSDNYGYTF
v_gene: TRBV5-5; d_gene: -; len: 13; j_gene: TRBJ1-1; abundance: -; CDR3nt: TGTGCCAGCAGCTTGGAACAGCGCACTGAAGCTTTCTTT; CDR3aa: CASSLEQRTEAFF
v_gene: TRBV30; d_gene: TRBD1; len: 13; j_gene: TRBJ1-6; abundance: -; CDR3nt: TGTGCCTGCGACAGGGGTAATAATTCACCCCTCCACTTT; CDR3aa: CACDRGNNSPLHF
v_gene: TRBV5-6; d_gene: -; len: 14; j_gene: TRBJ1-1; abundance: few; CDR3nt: TGTGCCAGCAGCTTGGACCGAAGGAGCACTGAAGCTTTCTTT; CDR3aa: CASSLDRRSTEAFF
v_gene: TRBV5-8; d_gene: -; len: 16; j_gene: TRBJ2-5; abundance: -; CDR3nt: TGTGCCAGCAGCTTAATTCTTGGGGCAGGTCAAGAGACCCAGTACTTC; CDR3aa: CASSLILGAGQETQYF
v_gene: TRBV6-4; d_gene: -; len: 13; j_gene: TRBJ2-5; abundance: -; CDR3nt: TGTGCCAGCAGTCGTGACAGCCAAGAGACCCAGTACTTC; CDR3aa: CASSRDSQETQYF